These T cell receptor beta chains were read from a single sample in a study of T-cell memory formation after mild COVID-19. TCRdb analysed the 5' RACE reads with MiXCR anew, one entry per CDR3 protein. The repertoire consists of tens of thousands of distinct CDR3 sequences, with 6% to 7.5% occurring once and the leading ten covering approximately 0.81%. Specimen: PBMCs or a T cell subset sorted from them (not recorded which). The origin of the receptors is an adult who had mild COVID-19 (a few samples of this study predate the infection). Cell type and time point are not known. The CDR3 runs from the conserved cysteine through the conserved F or W.

V gene | CDR3 length | CDR3 protein
TRBV7-3 | 16 | CASSLTGDRESETQYF
TRBV12-3/TRBV12-4 | 15 | CASSSGVATNEKLFF
TRBV19 | 14 | CASSIGQGSYEQYF
TRBV7-9 | 16 | CASSRSGGGGTDTQYF
TRBV19 | 13 | CASRTGGTETQYF
TRBV3-1 | 17 | CASSQVLGLAGGLTQYF
TRBV9 | 16 | CASSVGLAGVPETQYF
TRBV20-1 | 15 | CSARAPLGRLVEAFF
TRBV9 | 15 | CASSFGTPGTEKLFF
TRBV19 | 12 | CASNVGRDGYTF
TRBV5-4 | 15 | CASTPGLGDYNEQFF
TRBV30 | 13 | CAWSDGASYEQYF
TRBV6-1 | 14 | CASSEASSMGEQFF
TRBV20-1 | 10 | CSASGREAFF
TRBV7-3 | 13 | CASSPGPYNEQFF
TRBV30 | 13 | CAYGVAGGYGYTF
TRBV6-2/TRBV6-3 | 15 | CASRPRTGGSNEQYF
TRBV11-2 | 15 | CASSGTAGSYNEQFF
TRBV29-1 | 12 | CSVDEGGNTIYF
TRBV18 | 14 | CASSFPGRNYEQYF
TRBV5-1 | 13 | CASSLGGTGELFF
TRBV7-9 | 14 | CASSFQGTYNEQFF
TRBV5-5 | 15 | CASSRRTGRTDTQYF
TRBV5-8 | 16 | CATHTGEGKGYDEQFF
TRBV5-4 | 13 | CASSLAGERTQYF
TRBV29-1 | 13 | CSVTTGNSYEQYF
TRBV9 | 16 | CASSVGTHGYTDTQYF
TRBV7-9 | 12 | CASSSIRSEAFF
TRBV20-1 | 13 | CSASIGTAQGAFF
TRBV20-1 | 12 | CSAYFSIRGYTF
TRBV6-2/TRBV6-3 | 18 | CASFGLAGASSGANVLTF
TRBV12-3/TRBV12-4 | 15 | CASSPGQGLNTEAFF
TRBV30 | 15 | CAWVPPARGGEKLFF
TRBV5-1 | 16 | CASKGGVAPNTGELFF
TRBV7-9 | 17 | CASPPSAPGGSSYEQYF
TRBV7-9 | 19 | CASSSRRGREGPSTDTQYF
TRBV7-2 | 15 | CASSLGAGTDYEQFF
TRBV5-6 | 13 | CASSLAGDQPQHF
TRBV7-9 | 15 | CSSSLAGRLSYEQYF
TRBV7-9 | 12 | CASSANGDTQYF
TRBV27 | 14 | CASREDRWNSPLHF
TRBV9 | 15 | CASSAPGTVGNTIYF
TRBV19 | 13 | CASSPELSYEQYF
TRBV6-5 | 17 | CASSYSMLGGATDTQYF
TRBV12-3/TRBV12-4 | 17 | CASSPTSGRGITDTQYF
TRBV5-6 | 13 | CASSTQSTDTQYF
TRBV7-2 | 13 | CASKRSGVGEQFF
TRBV5-1 | 14 | CASSLGQGWDGYTF
TRBV11-2 | 13 | CASTPGGQETQYF
TRBV27 | 15 | CASSFQTGGVGKLFF
TRBV7-8 | 18 | CASRPRQGIWGENTEAFF
TRBV4-3 | 15 | CASSPLAGRTDTQYF
TRBV7-9 | 15 | CASSPDSFTPDTQYF
TRBV11-3 | 15 | CASSGRASGSIEQFF
TRBV6-2/TRBV6-3 | 14 | CASSWDRGLTEAFF
TRBV5-1 | 15 | CASRQGAGANYGYTF
TRBV7-9 | 15 | CASSLPTGTGGRAFF
TRBV7-9 | 16 | CASSFVPGLVPNEQFF
TRBV27 | 13 | CASSSQLNTEAFF
TRBV7-3 | 15 | CASSLGSGSNQPQHF